One sample yielded the 7 T cell receptor beta chains listed below, sequenced in a study of regulatory T cells in long-lasting Graves disease. To make TCR beta libraries, researchers used iRepertoire HTBI primers and Arm-PCR of CDR3 regions. TCRdb analysed the multiplex PCR reads with MiXCR anew, one entry per CDR3 protein. There are 580,000 or so distinct CDR3 sequences in the sample; around 15% occur only once, and around 11% lies in the top ten. The time point was: newly diagnosed GD, antithyroid drugs for less than 3 months. The TCR library was made from RNA that had been extracted from PBMCs in TRIzol. The sample also formed part of further work on T cells in Graves' hyperthyroidism and ophthalmopathy.

This specimen consisted of peripheral blood mononuclear cells (PBMCs), obtained at new diagnosis, from a patient treated with antithyroid drugs. The receptors shown here come from a man aged 18 to 29 with Graves disease.

This clonotype was observed a handful of times. The chain couples TRBV20-1 to TRBJ1-2, with a tentative D call TRBD1 (6 bases). Trimming pared 2 bases from V and 6 bases from J, leaving 10 bases between. Germline loops: CDR1 DFQATT, CDR2 SNEGSKA (reference sequence). The CDR3 has 12 residues. As DNA, the CDR3 is TGCAGTGCTAGACGCGGGGGCGATGGCTACACCTTC. Residues: CSARRGGDGYTF.

The chain joins TRBV12-3 or TRBV12-4 to TRBJ1-2, with TRBD1 as a possible D gene (6 bases). The length of the CDR3 is 16 residues. Deletions cut 6 bases from V and 2 bases from J, with 19 bases between. DNA for the CDR3: TGTGCCAGCAGCCCGACCGGGGGGGCGGCCAACTATGGCTACACCTTC. Amino acid sequence: CASSPTGGAANYGYTF.

This clonotype was picked up a small number of times. A much larger clone differs from this one at a single base, so this may be a read error. No conserved phenylalanine or tryptophan is present at the end of the CDR3, so a read error is the likely explanation. V gene TRBV7-2 combines with J gene TRBJ2-3, with TRBD2 matching over 11 bases. This CDR3 has 20 amino acids. Looked up from germline, CDR1 is SGHTA and CDR2 is FQGNSA. Unmatched junction bases numbered 14, after V lost 3 bases and J lost 0 bases. CDR3 sequence: CASSFVLAGVGGTSTDTQYS. In DNA, the CDR3 is TGTGCCAGCAGCTTCGTACTAGCGGGAGTGGGGGGTACTAGCACAGATACGCAGTATTCT.

This clonotype was detected only a few times. The rearrangement uses TRBV10-2 and TRBJ2-1, with 11 bases matching TRBD2. V lost 6 bases and J lost 9; bases outside the gene matches: 7. Per the germline V gene, CDR1 is WSHSY and CDR2 is SAAADI. This CDR3 spans 14 amino acids. The CDR3: CASSVLAGEGEQFF. The CDR3 DNA follows: TGCGCCAGCAGCGTACTAGCGGGAGAGGGTGAGCAGTTCTTC.

This clonotype was detected only a few times. V and J are TRBV7-8 and TRBJ1-3; the D is unclear. The CDR3 runs to 14 residues. Germline values: CDR1 SGHVS, CDR2 FQNEAQ. The V and J ends lost 6 bases and 0 bases respectively, with 9 bases between them. The CDR3 DNA sequence: TGTGCCAGCAGATCCGGGATCTCTGGAAACACCATATATTTT. The encoded protein is CASRSGISGNTIYF.

This clonotype was seen repeatedly, ten times or more. This sequence joins TRBV28 and TRBJ2-4; D not resolved. CDR1 and CDR2 (germline): MDHEN, SYDVKM. The CDR3 is made up of 13 amino acids. V dropped 2 bases and J dropped 0 bases, with 2 bases sitting between them. CDR3 DNA sequence: TGTGCCAGCAGTTTAATAGCCAAAAACATTCAGTACTTC. Translating it yields CASSLIAKNIQYF. Drawing the rest from reference TRBV28 and TRBJ2-4, the complete variable domain is DVKVTQSSRYLVKRTGEKVFLECVQDMDHENMFWYRQDPGLGLRLIYFSYDVKMKEKGDIPEGYSVSREKKERFSLILESASTNQTSMYLCASSLIAKNIQYFGAGTRLSVL.

V usage is TRBV29-1 and J usage is TRBJ1-2; 7 bases line up with TRBD1. Trimming at V came to 7 bases and at J to 2 bases, leaving 4 bases not matched to a gene. The CDR3 has 12 amino acids. Germline CDR1 and CDR2: SQVTM and ANQGSEA. CDR3: CSGRQGNYGYTF. The CDR3 bases are TGCAGCGGTAGACAGGGAAACTATGGCTACACCTTC.